The next 21 T cell receptor beta chains were all read from a single sample in a study of blood T cell repertoires in COVID-19. Libraries were prepared by immunoSEQ multiplex PCR; TCRdb keeps only in-frame clonotypes and omits some of them. Among over 350,000 clones listed, more than 75% were seen once. The sample taken for sequencing was PBMCs or T cells enriched from blood (not recorded which). Receptors originate from a woman aged 18-35 years who had recovered from COVID-19.

J is TRBJ1-1 and V is TRBV6-6; D gene uncertain. The CDR3 runs 12 residues. The germline V gene has CDR1 MNHNY and CDR2 SVGAGI (reference sequence). V was trimmed by 10 bases and J by 3 bases, leaving 12 bases between them. Written as DNA, the CDR3 is TGTGCCACCGGGAGGCGCGACACTGAAGCTTTCTTT. Protein sequence: CATGRRDTEAFF.

This sequence joins TRBV18 and TRBJ1-3; tentatively, D is TRBD1 (6 bases). Between the trimmed V and J ends, which lost 3 bases and 1 base, there was a span of 13 bases. Germline CDR1 KGHSH, CDR2 LQKENI. The CDR3 contains 16 residues. The CDR3, as DNA: TGTGCCAGCTCACCGCGACAGGCAAAGTCTGGAAACACCATATATTTT. It yields the protein CASSPRQAKSGNTIYF.

The gene calls are TRBV9 and TRBJ1-2, with D possibly matching TRBD1 (5 bases). The CDR3 contains 16 residues. Germline V gene sequence: CDR1 SGDLS, CDR2 YYNGEE. Trimming shortened V by 0 bases and J by 2 bases, and 14 bases separated the two germline ends. The CDR3 loop is CASSVGLGPGNYGYTF. CDR3 DNA sequence: TGTGCCAGCAGCGTAGGGCTGGGGCCTGGGAACTATGGCTACACCTTC.

The V gene is TRBV19, the J gene TRBJ2-6, with 9 positions matching TRBD1. CDR1 is LNHDA and CDR2 is SQIVND in the germline V gene (reference sequence). The CDR3 runs 18 residues. V dropped 5 bases and J dropped 1; count of bases not matched to a gene: 9. CDR3 region: CASSSSGTGLSGANVLTF. The CDR3 nucleotides read TGTGCCAGTAGTTCGTCCGGGACAGGGCTTTCTGGGGCCAACGTCCTGACTTTC.

V is TRBV5-8 and J is TRBJ2-5; TRBD1 is a possible D gene (5 bases). The germline V gene encodes CDR1 SGHTS and CDR2 YDEGEE. The V end was cut by 5 bases, the J end by 0 bases, with 17 bases between. This CDR3 is 16 amino acids long. CDR3 nucleotide sequence: TGTGCCAGCAGTTTGTCGGCAGGGCGATACCAAGAGACCCAGTACTTC. Amino acid sequence: CASSLSAGRYQETQYF.

The chain employs TRBV27 and TRBJ1-5; tentatively, D is TRBD1 (6 bases). Germline V gene data show CDR1 as MNHEY and CDR2 as SMNVEV (reference sequence). CDR3 length: 15 residues. V was shortened by 6 bases and J by 1 base, with 13 bases between the two germline ends. CDR3 DNA sequence: TGTGCCAGCAGGCGGGGGGCGGGAAGCAATCAGCCCCAGCATTTT. It codes for CASRRGAGSNQPQHF.

The rearrangement links TRBV7-9 to TRBJ1-4; 11 bases map to TRBD1. Germline V gives CDR1 SEHNR, CDR2 FQNEAQ (reference sequence). The CDR3 contains 17 residues. V shed 2 bases, J shed 8 bases, and the junction held 10 bases outside the gene matches. The CDR3 here is CASSLYRGQGVLEKLFF. The DNA for the CDR3 is TGTGCCAGCAGCTTATATAGGGGACAGGGGGTTTTGGAAAAACTGTTTTTT.

The chain recombines TRBV28 with TRBJ1-2, with TRBD1 as a possible D gene (5 bases). The V end was cut by 7 bases, the J end by 2 bases, with 11 bases between. The CDR3 consists of 13 residues. Germline loops: CDR1 MDHEN, CDR2 SYDVKM. The CDR3 nucleotides read TGTGCCAGCAAAATGCCAGGGAACTATGGCTACACCTTC. This gives the protein CASKMPGNYGYTF.

This chain connects TRBV2 to TRBJ1-4; 12 nucleotides agree with TRBD1. The CDR3 covers 14 residues. CDR1 SNHLY and CDR2 FYNNEI come from the germline V gene. J lost 8 bases, V lost 6 bases, and 4 bases had no gene match. In nucleotides, the CDR3 is TGTGCCAGCAGGGCCGGGACAGGGGGCGAAAAACTGTTTTTT. As protein: CASRAGTGGEKLFF.

The genes are TRBV5-4 and TRBJ2-7; weak D call: TRBD1 (6 bases). Germline V gene data show CDR1 as SGHNT and CDR2 as YYREEE (reference sequence). Trimming left V 2 bases short and J 3 bases short, with 12 bases between. The CDR3 loop spans 14 amino acids. The CDR3 loop is CASSLQGRFYEQYF. The CDR3 region has the DNA TGTGCCAGCAGCTTACAGGGTAGGTTCTACGAGCAGTACTTC.

The chain is built from TRBV11-2 and TRBJ2-1, with D maybe TRBD2 (6 bases). The germline V and J ends were trimmed by 4 bases and 3 bases, with 16 bases remaining between them. This CDR3 region has 16 residues. CDR1 and CDR2 (germline): SGHAT, FQNNGV. DNA of the CDR3: TGTGCCAGCAGCTCTCGCCTTGGCGGGGTCTACAATGAGCAGTTCTTC. This translates into CASSSRLGGVYNEQFF.

The chain employs TRBV12-3 or TRBV12-4 and TRBJ1-5, with TRBD1 as a possible D gene (6 bases). The CDR3 has 13 amino acids. Trimming removed 4 bases at V and 4 bases at J, with 8 bases between. CDR3 sequence: CASSSDRNQPQHF. In DNA, the CDR3 is TGTGCCAGCAGTTCTGACAGGAATCAGCCCCAGCATTTT.

The chain employs TRBV7-8 and TRBJ1-1, with unresolved D. Trimming stripped 1 base from V and 1 base from J, with 13 bases between. The CDR3 is made up of 16 amino acids. The germline CDR1 and CDR2 sequences are SGHVS and FQNEAQ. This chain's CDR3 is CASSLVWQTKNTEAFF. CDR3 sequence (DNA): TGTGCCAGCAGCTTAGTGTGGCAGACAAAGAACACTGAAGCTTTCTTT.

V is TRBV6-6 and J is TRBJ1-1, with D possibly being TRBD1 (6 bases). The germline V and J ends were trimmed by 11 bases and 5 bases, with 24 bases remaining between them. The CDR3 covers 15 residues. The germline V gene encodes CDR1 MNHNY and CDR2 SVGAGI (reference sequence). This CDR3 is CASQPQGPLGTEAFF. CDR3 DNA sequence: TGTGCCTCTCAACCCCAGGGGCCCTTGGGAACTGAAGCTTTCTTT.

The rearrangement uses TRBV5-1 and TRBJ2-7, with 9 bases fitting TRBD2. Germline V gene lookup returns CDR1 SGHRS and CDR2 YFSETQ. The junction had 4 bases not matched to a gene; V was cut back by 0 bases and J by 3 bases. CDR3 length equals 15 residues. The CDR3 nucleotides are TGCGCCAGCAGCTTGGGCGGGGGGGCATACTACGAGCAGTACTTC. Translating gives CASSLGGGAYYEQYF.

The CDR3 nucleotides read TGTGCCAGCTCACCCGGGATTACGGAGGCTGAAAAACTGTTTTTT. This encodes CASSPGITEAEKLFF. The chain is built from TRBV18 and TRBJ1-4; no clear D gene. V dropped 3 bases and J dropped 7 bases, with 15 bases sitting between them. The germline V gene has CDR1 KGHSH and CDR2 LQKENI. The CDR3 covers 15 residues.

This chain links TRBV2 with TRBJ1-1; D might be TRBD1 (5 bases). V was shortened by 6 bases and J by 4 bases, with 18 bases between the two germline ends. Looked up from germline, CDR1 is SNHLY and CDR2 is FYNNEI. The CDR3 loop spans 15 amino acids. The chain's CDR3 is CASRGRRFGGTEAFF. CDR3 DNA sequence: TGTGCCAGCAGGGGGCGCCGGTTCGGGGGCACTGAAGCTTTCTTT.

The CDR3 region has the DNA TGTGCCAGCAGTTCCGACAGGGGAAATAATTCACCCCTCCACTTT. As protein: CASSSDRGNNSPLHF. The rearrangement uses TRBV2 and TRBJ1-6; 8 positions match TRBD1. The germline V gene encodes CDR1 SNHLY and CDR2 FYNNEI. Trimming removed 5 bases from V and 5 bases from J; junction bases left unmatched: 5. The CDR3 runs 15 residues.

The J gene is TRBJ1-1, the V gene TRBV29-1; TRBD1 matches 7 bases. There are 14 residues in the CDR3. Germline CDR1 and CDR2: SQVTM and ANQGSEA. Trimming took 4 bases from V and 4 from J; bases not matched to a gene: 9. The CDR3 DNA sequence: TGCAGCGTTGCGGGACAGCTCCTCTTCACTGAAGCTTTCTTT. Protein product: CSVAGQLLFTEAFF.

With respect to this clone: The sample contains more than one DNA sequence encoding this CDR3. V is TRBV5-4 and J is TRBJ2-7; 9 bases match TRBD1. V shed 4 bases and J 0 bases; nucleotides not matched to a gene: 5. The CDR3 has 15 residues. The germline V gene has CDR1 SGHNT and CDR2 YYREEE (reference sequence). CDR3 residues: CASSPGQGSSYEQYF. CDR3 nucleotides: TGTGCCAGCAGCCCGGGACAGGGTAGCTCCTACGAGCAGTACTTC.

This chain joins TRBV15 and TRBJ1-5; D remains unclear. Trimming left V 4 bases short and J 7 bases short, with 11 bases between. The CDR3 has 13 amino acids. Germline CDR1 and CDR2: LNHNV and YYDKDF (reference sequence). The CDR3 DNA reads as TGTGCCACCAGCAAAGGGAGTCCCCAGCCCCAGCATTTT. It codes for CATSKGSPQPQHF.